A single sample gave rise to the 9 T cell receptor beta chains below, sequenced in a study of response to subunit inactivated influenza vaccine. TCRdb used MiXCR to reprocess the RT-PCR reads, holding one entry per CDR3 protein. The sample carries 450,000 to 700,000 distinct CDR3 sequences, approximately 15% recorded once. This material consisted of PBMCs from blood, taken about 12 days after vaccination. These receptors were obtained from a man aged 50-60 years who received an inactivated influenza vaccine.

This clonotype has just a few counts. The genes are TRBV6-1 and TRBJ2-7; no clear D gene. Per germline, CDR1 MNHNS and CDR2 SASEGT. This CDR3 region has 14 residues. With 4 bases removed from V and 1 base from J, the gap between germline ends came to 11 bases. The CDR3, as DNA: TGTGCCAGCAGTGTGAACGATCCGTCCTACGAGCAGTACTTC. Translation: CASSVNDPSYEQYF.

In this sample, this clonotype turned up a few times. The V and J genes are TRBV10-3 and TRBJ1-1, with a weak D call TRBD1 (5 bases). The CDR3 consists of 14 residues. V was clipped by 5 bases and J by 1 base, with 11 bases between them. Per the germline V gene, CDR1 is ENHRY and CDR2 is SYGVKD. The CDR3 protein is CAISPGTGNTEAFF. CDR3 nucleotides: TGTGCCATCAGTCCCGGGACGGGGAACACTGAAGCTTTCTTT.

The chain links TRBV19 to TRBJ1-1; 7 bases are a match to TRBD1. Unmatched junction bases numbered 8, after V lost 3 bases and J lost 4 bases. This CDR3 has 15 residues. Germline lookup yields CDR1 LNHDA and CDR2 SQIVND (reference sequence). In nucleotides, the CDR3 is TGTGCCAGTAGTATCCTCCCCAGGGGGATCACTGAAGCTTTCTTT. This encodes CASSILPRGITEAFF. The full variable domain, its missing parts supplied by reference TRBV19 and TRBJ1-1, is DGGITQSPKYLFRKEGQNVTLSCEQNLNHDAMYWYRQDPGQGLRLIYYSQIVNDFQKGDIAEGYSVSREKKESFPLTVTSAQKNPTAFYLCASSILPRGITEAFFGQGTRLTVV.

The rearrangement links TRBV9 to TRBJ2-3; D uncertain. Germline V gene lookup returns CDR1 SGDLS and CDR2 YYNGEE. There are 14 residues in the CDR3. Between the trimmed V and J ends, which lost 1 base and 2 bases, there was a span of 8 bases. In DNA form, the CDR3 reads TGTGCCAGCAGCGTATCGGGTTACACAGATACGCAGTATTTT. As protein: CASSVSGYTDTQYF.

The chain couples TRBV29-1 to TRBJ2-1; D unresolved. The CDR3 extends over 13 amino acids. Germline assignment: CDR1 SQVTM and CDR2 ANQGSEA. V gave up 2 bases and J gave up 4 bases, with 9 bases separating them. CDR3 in amino acids: CSVETLVYNEQFF. The DNA for the CDR3 is TGCAGCGTTGAAACCCTAGTATACAATGAGCAGTTCTTC.

This clonotype was detected a few times. The rearrangement uses TRBV5-1 and TRBJ2-1; D may correspond to TRBD1 or TRBD2 (5 bases each). The germline CDR1 and CDR2 sequences are SGHRS and YFSETQ. With 0 bases removed from V and 9 bases from J, the gap between germline ends came to 13 bases. CDR3 length: 14 amino acids. CDR3 nucleotides: TGCGCCAGCAGCTTGGACGGGGTTGGGGGTGAGCAGTTCTTC. Translation: CASSLDGVGGEQFF.

The J gene is TRBJ2-5, the V gene TRBV27, with 11 bases lining up with TRBD2. The CDR3 covers 14 residues. Germline values: CDR1 MNHEY, CDR2 SMNVEV (reference sequence). J was trimmed by 3 bases and V by 6 bases; bases with no gene match: 3. The CDR3 protein is CASRRLAGKETQYF. CDR3 in DNA: TGTGCCAGCAGGCGACTAGCGGGAAAAGAGACCCAGTACTTC.

A few counts support this clonotype. J is TRBJ2-4 and V is TRBV28; 14 positions agree with TRBD2. Germline CDR1 is MDHEN and CDR2 is SYDVKM. The CDR3 is made up of 16 amino acids. V was clipped by 4 bases and J by 7 bases; unmatched bases: 6. The CDR3 bases are TGTGCCAGCAGTTCCGGGACTAGCGGGGGATGGAACATTCAGTACTTC. It codes for CASSSGTSGGWNIQYF. Looking up the rest from reference TRBV28 and TRBJ2-4 gives the full variable domain: DVKVTQSSRYLVKRTGEKVFLECVQDMDHENMFWYRQDPGLGLRLIYFSYDVKMKEKGDIPEGYSVSREKKERFSLILESASTNQTSMYLCASSSGTSGGWNIQYFGAGTRLSVL.

This clonotype was counted a few times. This chain uses TRBV28 with TRBJ1-3; possible D gene TRBD1, 6 bases. The CDR3 has 15 residues. Germline loops: CDR1 MDHEN, CDR2 SYDVKM. V was shortened by 3 bases and J by 2 bases, with 11 bases between the two germline ends. The CDR3 region is CASSLVAGAGNTIYF. The CDR3 DNA reads as TGTGCCAGCAGTTTGGTGGCAGGGGCTGGAAACACCATATATTTT.